A selection of T cell receptor beta chains follows, all from one sample in a study of technical replicates of blood from a handful of donors. Profiling relied on immunoSEQ multiplex PCR, and the TCRdb table lists in-frame clones only, not all of them. The sample holds about 67,000 clones, about 97% seen once. Source material: T cells isolated from PBMCs. Source of these receptors: a human donor in good health. CDR3s include the opening cysteine and the closing phenylalanine or tryptophan. The D gene is left open where the match is weak. The size field is filled for only some rows; it gives once, few, many or a size class.

v_gene	abundance	j_gene	d_gene	CDR3aa	CDR3nt
TRBV6-1	few	TRBJ1-5	TRBD1	CASSTGGNQPQHF	TGTGCCAGCAGTACAGGGGGCAATCAGCCCCAGCATTTT
TRBV28	-	TRBJ2-5	TRBD1	CASRKTGVETQYF	TGTGCCAGCAGGAAAACAGGGGTCGAGACCCAGTACTTC
TRBV28	-	TRBJ2-7	TRBD2	CASSPQGLAPYEQYF	TGTGCCAGCAGTCCACAGGGACTAGCCCCCTACGAGCAGTACTTC
TRBV28	-	TRBJ1-4	-	CASRQTGANEKLFF	TGTGCCAGCAGACAGACAGGAGCTAATGAAAAACTGTTTTTT
TRBV7-2	-	TRBJ2-7	-	CASSDRYEQYF	TGTGCCAGCAGTGACAGATACGAGCAGTACTTC
TRBV7-3	-	TRBJ2-1	TRBD1	CASSLGDRFSYNEQFF	TGTGCCAGCAGCTTGGGGGACAGGTTCTCCTACAATGAGCAGTTCTTC
TRBV30	-	TRBJ2-7	-	CALDKVVYEQYF	TGTGCCCTCGACAAGGTAGTCTACGAGCAGTACTTC
TRBV13	-	TRBJ2-7	-	CASSHGIRSYEQYF	TGTGCCAGCAGCCACGGGATCAGATCCTACGAGCAGTACTTC
TRBV29-1	-	TRBJ1-2	-	CSVGTERAYGYTF	TGCAGCGTTGGGACTGAGAGAGCCTATGGCTACACCTTC
TRBV19	-	TRBJ2-1	TRBD1	CASNFVDRNGNEQFF	TGTGCCAGTAATTTTGTGGACAGGAATGGCAATGAGCAGTTCTTC
TRBV7-9	-	TRBJ2-7	TRBD2	CASRYSGNEQYF	TGTGCCAGCAGGTATAGCGGGAACGAGCAGTACTTC
TRBV10-1	-	TRBJ2-7	-	CASSEGGVNSYEQYF	TGCGCCAGCAGTGAAGGCGGGGTGAACTCCTACGAGCAGTACTTC
TRBV7-9	-	TRBJ1-4	-	CASSFAQGDEKLFF	TGTGCCAGCAGCTTTGCACAGGGCGATGAAAAACTGTTTTTT
TRBV28	-	TRBJ1-1	-	CASSPLGGAKTEAFF	TGTGCCAGCAGCCCGCTGGGGGGGGCTAAGACTGAAGCTTTCTTT
TRBV4-3	-	TRBJ1-2	-	CASSQSLSIRPSYGYTF	TGCGCCAGCAGCCAAAGTTTGTCCATCAGGCCCAGCTATGGCTACACCTTC
TRBV4-1	-	TRBJ1-5	-	CASSQEHRQNQPQHF	TGCGCCAGCAGCCAAGAGCACAGGCAAAATCAGCCCCAGCATTTT
TRBV7-9	-	TRBJ2-1	-	CASSVGGANEQFF	TGTGCCAGCAGCGTTGGAGGGGCTAATGAGCAGTTCTTC
TRBV6-5	-	TRBJ2-2	TRBD2	CASSYGLVDGELFF	TGTGCCAGCAGTTACGGACTAGTCGATGGGGAGCTGTTTTTT
TRBV27	-	TRBJ1-5	-	CASSLYSSNQPQHF	TGTGCCAGCAGTTTATATAGTAGCAATCAGCCCCAGCATTTT
TRBV27	once	TRBJ1-1	-	CASSRITGSTEAFF	TGTGCCAGCAGCCGGATAACAGGGTCCACTGAAGCTTTCTTT
TRBV27	-	TRBJ1-1	TRBD1	CASSLGQVTEAFF	TGTGCCAGCAGTTTGGGACAGGTGACTGAAGCTTTCTTT
TRBV4-3	few	TRBJ1-5	-	CASSQDHGTRSNQPQHF	TGCGCCAGCAGCCAAGATCACGGGACAAGAAGCAATCAGCCCCAGCATTTT
TRBV11-2	-	TRBJ1-1	-	CASSLDRVGHGNTEAFF	TGTGCCAGCAGCTTAGATAGGGTGGGGCACGGGAACACTGAAGCTTTCTTT
TRBV7-2	-	TRBJ2-4	-	CASSSAGVIAKNIQYF	TGTGCCAGCAGCTCAGCAGGGGTAATAGCCAAAAACATTCAGTACTTC
TRBV15	-	TRBJ1-1	TRBD1	CATSTQGAEAFF	TGTGCCACCAGCACCCAGGGGGCTGAAGCTTTCTTT
TRBV27	-	TRBJ1-1	-	CASRFFLNTEAFF	TGTGCCAGCAGGTTCTTCTTGAACACTGAAGCTTTCTTT
TRBV2	-	TRBJ1-5	-	CASSEYLLPGTGASGHF	TGTGCCAGCAGTGAATACCTTCTTCCCGGTACAGGAGCTAGTGGGCATTTT
TRBV4-3	-	TRBJ2-2	TRBD2	CASSQDLAAHTGELFF	TGCGCCAGCAGCCAAGATCTAGCGGCCCACACCGGGGAGCTGTTTTTT
TRBV6-5	-	TRBJ2-1	-	CASSYSSIAPEQFF	TGTGCCAGCAGTTACTCGAGTATCGCCCCGGAGCAGTTCTTC
TRBV29-1	-	TRBJ2-7	-	CSVEGPVNYEQYF	TGCAGCGTTGAAGGTCCGGTAAACTACGAGCAGTACTTC
TRBV5-4	-	TRBJ1-1	TRBD1	CASSLGTGGDEAFF	TGTGCCAGCAGCTTGGGGACAGGGGGAGATGAAGCTTTCTTT
TRBV6-1	-	TRBJ2-3	TRBD2	CASSALAGVHYGTDTQYF	TGTGCCAGCAGTGCACTAGCGGGAGTGCATTATGGCACAGATACGCAGTATTTT
TRBV6-6	-	TRBJ2-1	-	CASSYGRGDDEQFF	TGTGCCAGCAGTTACGGCCGGGGTGATGATGAGCAGTTCTTC
TRBV11-2	-	TRBJ2-3	-	CASSGRGWMPPTSTDTQYF	TGTGCCAGCAGCGGCCGAGGATGGATGCCCCCTACTAGCACAGATACGCAGTATTTT
TRBV30	-	TRBJ1-2	-	CAWDNGYGYTF	TGTGCCTGGGACAACGGTTATGGCTACACCTTC
TRBV5-1	-	TRBJ1-1	TRBD1	CASSVRQGENTEAFF	TGCGCCAGCAGCGTTAGACAGGGGGAGAACACTGAAGCTTTCTTT
TRBV4-2	-	TRBJ2-7	TRBD1	CASSQVRGRDEQYF	TGTGCCAGCAGCCAAGTTAGGGGGCGCGACGAGCAGTACTTC
TRBV9	-	TRBJ2-1	TRBD2	CASSVSSGGFYNEQFF	TGTGCCAGCAGCGTGTCATCGGGGGGGTTCTACAATGAGCAGTTCTTC
TRBV7-3	once	TRBJ2-1	TRBD2	CASSQSGSSYNEQFF	TGTGCCAGCAGCCAAAGCGGGAGCTCCTACAATGAGCAGTTCTTC
TRBV9	-	TRBJ2-5	-	CASSVYGTYQETQYF	TGTGCCAGCAGCGTTTACGGGACATATCAAGAGACCCAGTACTTC
TRBV6-6	-	TRBJ2-7	-	CASAGQLNEQYF	TGTGCCAGTGCGGGACAGCTAAACGAGCAGTACTTC
TRBV18	-	TRBJ1-5	-	CASSPSTASNQPQHF	TGTGCCAGCTCACCCTCGACAGCTAGCAATCAGCCCCAGCATTTT
TRBV19	-	TRBJ1-5	TRBD1	CASRPGQGNQPQHF	TGTGCCAGTAGACCGGGACAGGGGAACCAGCCCCAGCATTTT
TRBV7-9	-	TRBJ2-3	-	CASTITRQASTDTQYF	TGTGCCAGCACCATTACTCGACAGGCTAGCACAGATACGCAGTATTTT
TRBV2	-	TRBJ1-1	-	CASSEATGRGAFF	TGTGCCAGCAGTGAAGCTACAGGGAGAGGAGCTTTCTTT
TRBV4-1	-	TRBJ1-2	-	CASSGSQSFYGYTF	TGCGCCAGCAGCGGGAGTCAGTCCTTCTATGGCTACACCTTC
TRBV5-6	-	TRBJ2-5	-	CASSLMGVQETQYF	TGTGCCAGCAGCTTGATGGGAGTACAAGAGACCCAGTACTTC
TRBV9	-	TRBJ2-1	TRBD1	CATGTGDSYNEQFF	TGTGCGACCGGGACAGGAGACTCCTACAATGAGCAGTTCTTC
TRBV13	-	TRBJ2-7	TRBD2	CASSITGLAGSFEQYF	TGTGCCAGCAGCATTACGGGACTAGCGGGGTCTTTCGAGCAGTACTTC
TRBV25-1	-	TRBJ2-5	-	CASSEIQSNVQETQYF	TGTGCCAGCAGTGAAATACAGAGTAATGTCCAAGAGACCCAGTACTTC
TRBV30	once	TRBJ1-1	-	CAWTLGGGIDTEAFF	TGTGCCTGGACTTTAGGGGGGGGCATCGACACTGAAGCTTTCTTT
TRBV18	-	TRBJ2-3	TRBD2	CASSSPGLAGGNTQYF	TGTGCCAGCTCATCGCCGGGACTAGCGGGAGGTAATACGCAGTATTTT
TRBV27	-	TRBJ2-1	TRBD2	CASSYVTSAYNEQFF	TGTGCCAGCAGTTACGTGACTAGCGCCTACAATGAGCAGTTCTTC
TRBV6-5	-	TRBJ2-7	-	CASRSGTYEQYF	TGTGCCAGCAGGTCCGGGACCTACGAGCAGTACTTC
TRBV5-6	-	TRBJ1-1	-	CASSRGTEAFF	TGTGCCAGCAGCCGGGGGACTGAAGCTTTCTTT
TRBV11-3	-	TRBJ2-2	-	CASSLGGIHGELFF	TGTGCCAGCAGCTTGGGAGGTATTCACGGGGAGCTGTTTTTT
TRBV4-2	-	TRBJ1-1	-	CASSQGEAEAFF	TGTGCCAGCAGCCAAGGTGAGGCTGAAGCTTTCTTT
TRBV4-2	-	TRBJ2-7	TRBD1	CASRLAGTDTYEQYF	TGTGCCAGCAGACTTGCCGGGACAGATACCTACGAGCAGTACTTC